These T cell receptor beta chains were read from a single sample in a study of response to subunit inactivated influenza vaccine. TCRdb reprocessed the RT-PCR reads via MiXCR and lists one record per CDR3 protein. This table holds roughly 700,000 distinct CDR3 sequences, 11% to 15% found once. The starting material was PBMCs from blood, obtained less than 15 days before vaccination. The source of these receptors is a man aged 45-65 years who received an inactivated influenza vaccine. CDR3s include the opening cysteine and the closing phenylalanine or tryptophan. D genes are given only for firm matches. A clone size is listed for some rows: how often the clone was seen (once, few, many), or a class if it is expanded.

TRBJ1-1 15 - - TRBV5-1 CASSLARLTNTEAFF TGCGCCAGCAGCTTGGCACGACTAACGAACACTGAAGCTTTCTTT
TRBJ2-7 15 - - TRBV7-8 CASSEKGDHRSEQYF TGTGCCAGCAGTGAAAAAGGGGACCACCGTTCCGAGCAGTACTTC
TRBJ2-1 16 - TRBD2 TRBV11-2 CASSPRLAETYNEQFF TGTGCCAGCAGCCCAAGACTAGCGGAGACTTACAATGAGCAGTTCTTC
TRBJ1-3 16 - - TRBV14 CASSHSGRNSGNTIYF TGTGCCAGCAGCCACTCCGGCCGGAACTCTGGAAACACCATATATTTT
TRBJ2-1 15 - TRBD2 TRBV24-1 CATSDLAGTSEKQFF TGTGCCACCAGTGATTTGGCTGGGACTAGCGAGAAGCAGTTCTTC
TRBJ2-5 18 - TRBD2 TRBV6-2/TRBV6-3 CASSYTKGLAATLETQYF TGTGCCAGCAGTTATACTAAAGGACTAGCGGCCACACTAGAGACCCAGTACTTC
TRBJ2-3 14 - - TRBV28 CASSLSGARDTQYF TGTGCCAGCAGTTTATCAGGAGCCAGAGATACGCAGTATTTT
TRBJ1-4 13 few TRBD1 TRBV12-3/TRBV12-4 CASRQGLREKLFF TGTGCCAGCAGACAGGGGCTAAGGGAAAAACTGTTTTTT
TRBJ1-5 15 few TRBD1 TRBV12-3/TRBV12-4 CASRHTTGGHQPQHF TGTGCCAGCAGACACACAACAGGGGGCCATCAGCCCCAGCATTTT
TRBJ2-7 14 - - TRBV27 CASSFQGQLYEQYF TGTGCCAGCAGTTTCCAAGGACAACTTTACGAGCAGTACTTC
TRBJ2-3 15 few - TRBV20-1 CSVVDWGRGTDTQYF TGCAGTGTCGTTGACTGGGGCCGTGGCACAGATACGCAGTATTTT
TRBJ2-3 14 many - TRBV16 CASSQSHQRDTQYF TGTGCCAGCAGCCAATCCCACCAACGAGATACGCAGTATTTT
TRBJ1-2 14 - - TRBV7-9 CASSLQGPNYGYTF TGTGCCAGCAGCTTACAGGGGCCCAACTATGGCTACACCTTC
TRBJ2-1 17 - TRBD2 TRBV7-2 CASSLWSGTSGSNEQFF TGTGCCAGCAGCTTATGGTCCGGGACTAGCGGGAGTAATGAGCAGTTCTTC
TRBJ2-1 13 many TRBD1 TRBV5-1 CASSPGGNNEQFF TGCGCCAGCAGCCCAGGGGGCAACAATGAGCAGTTCTTC
TRBJ2-7 15 - - TRBV7-2 CASSSTITRVYEQYF TGTGCCAGCAGCTCAACAATAACTAGGGTCTACGAGCAGTACTTC
TRBJ2-3 14 - - TRBV30 CAWSDLQGTDTQYF TGTGCCTGGAGTGACTTACAGGGCACAGATACGCAGTATTTT
TRBJ2-3 13 many TRBD2 TRBV20-1 CSAGLARRDTQYF TGCAGTGCCGGACTAGCGAGAAGGGATACGCAGTATTTT
TRBJ2-3 15 - TRBD1 TRBV5-6 CASSLAGQGGDTQYF TGTGCCAGCAGCTTGGCGGGACAGGGAGGTGATACGCAGTATTTT
TRBJ2-5 13 - - TRBV7-2 CASSGGLGETQYF TGTGCCAGCAGCGGGGGCTTGGGGGAGACCCAGTACTTC
TRBJ2-6 20 few - TRBV7-6 CASSLEVQTRHYSGANVLTF TGTGCCAGCAGCTTAGAGGTTCAGACAAGACACTACTCTGGGGCCAACGTCCTGACTTTC
TRBJ2-5 17 - - TRBV3-1 CASSLKSAGQFKETQYF TGTGCCAGCAGTCTTAAATCCGCGGGGCAGTTCAAAGAGACCCAGTACTTC
TRBJ2-2 16 - - TRBV2 CASSEALSGTGGELFF TGTGCCAGCAGTGAAGCGCTTAGTGGGACGGGCGGGGAGCTGTTTTTT
TRBJ1-5 15 - - TRBV27 CASSPGQINNQPQHF TGTGCCAGCAGCCCAGGACAGATTAACAATCAGCCCCAGCATTTT